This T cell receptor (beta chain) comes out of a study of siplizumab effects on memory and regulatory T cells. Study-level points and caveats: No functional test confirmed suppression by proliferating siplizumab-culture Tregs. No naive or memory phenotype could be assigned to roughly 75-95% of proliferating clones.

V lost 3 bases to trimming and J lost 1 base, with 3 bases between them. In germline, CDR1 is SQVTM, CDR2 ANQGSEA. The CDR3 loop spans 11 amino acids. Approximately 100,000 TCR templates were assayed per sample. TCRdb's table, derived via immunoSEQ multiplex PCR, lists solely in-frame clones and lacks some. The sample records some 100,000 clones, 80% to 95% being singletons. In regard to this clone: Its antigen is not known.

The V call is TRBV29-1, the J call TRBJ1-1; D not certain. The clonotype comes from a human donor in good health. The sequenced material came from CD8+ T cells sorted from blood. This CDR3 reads CSVDRNTEAFF. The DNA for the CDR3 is TGCAGCGTTGACAGGAACACTGAAGCTTTCTTT.